This entry is about one T cell receptor beta chain. This CDR3 is built from 14 residues. V shed 2 bases and J shed 2 bases, with 10 bases lying between them. Looked up from germline, CDR1 is MGHRA and CDR2 is YSYEKL. Original methodology: Using reference gene primer amplification, nucleated cell counts were estimated. Measured with immunoSEQ multiplex PCR; TCRdb has only the in-frame clones, and not every one. Clonal size and the V and J genes are those of that table, whereas D and trimming came from the DNA. The repertoire holds approximately 350,000 clones, with 80% to 90% as singletons. This sample was included in a study of blood T cell repertoires in COVID-19. Study details: Sites across the United States, Italy and Spain contributed samples from acute and convalescent COVID-19. In each case, the material was cDNA or gDNA derived from T cells, B-cell-depleted T cells, or PBMCs.

The chain combines TRBV4-1 with TRBJ2-7; possible D gene TRBD1, 5 bases. Sequenced input: peripheral blood. This TCR derives from a man aged 25-45 years with active or convalescent COVID-19. The CDR3 DNA follows: TGCGCCAGCAGCCAAACAACAGGTACCTACGAGCAGTACTTC. Translation: CASSQTTGTYEQYF.